This is a list of T cell receptor beta chains from one sample in a study of neurological immune-mediated disorders. One entry per CDR3 protein results from TCRdb running MiXCR on the 5' RACE reads. The data show 18,000 or so distinct CDR3 sequences, about 10% seen once. Sequenced sample: CD8+ T cells from blood. Receptor source: a woman aged 50 to 65 in good health. Each CDR3 is given with its conserved first and last residue. Fields, in order: CDR3 protein, CDR3 DNA, V gene, D gene, clone size, J gene. The D gene is left open where the match is weak. Part of the rows lack a size; the others show once, few, many or a class for expanded clones.

CDR3: CASSLLGLAGGLDTQYF
DNA: TGTGCCAGCAGCTTACTGGGACTAGCGGGGGGGTTAGATACGCAGTATTTT
V: TRBV7-2
D: TRBD2
size: many
J: TRBJ2-3

CDR3: CASSRGTSESYNEQFF
DNA: TGTGCCAGCAGCAGAGGGACTAGCGAGTCCTACAATGAGCAGTTCTTC
V: TRBV5-5
D: TRBD2
size: many
J: TRBJ2-1

CDR3: CASSAGTGIQPQHF
DNA: TGCGCCAGCAGCGCCGGGACAGGGATTCAGCCCCAGCATTTT
V: TRBV4-1
D: TRBD1
size: many
J: TRBJ1-5

CDR3: CASETGGTSGSYNEQFF
DNA: TGTGCCAGCGAAACCGGGGGGACTAGCGGGAGTTACAATGAGCAGTTCTTC
V: TRBV11-2
D: TRBD2
size: many
J: TRBJ2-1

CDR3: CASHQGLSNQPQHF
DNA: TGTGCCAGTCATCAGGGGCTTAGCAATCAGCCCCAGCATTTT
V: TRBV19
D: -
size: many
J: TRBJ1-5

CDR3: CASSFRDRGDEQFF
DNA: TGTGCCAGCAGCTTCCGGGACAGGGGTGATGAGCAGTTCTTC
V: TRBV7-9
D: TRBD1
size: many
J: TRBJ2-1

CDR3: CASSIGLGASRDLYNEQFF
DNA: TGTGCCAGTAGTATAGGTCTAGGGGCGTCCAGGGATTTATACAATGAGCAGTTCTTC
V: TRBV19
D: -
size: many
J: TRBJ2-1

CDR3: CASSVVVEGEQYF
DNA: TGTGCCAGCAGCGTAGTAGTGGAGGGGGAGCAGTACTTC
V: TRBV9
D: -
size: many
J: TRBJ2-7

CDR3: CSARVPRGSVYNEQFF
DNA: TGCAGTGCTAGAGTCCCAAGGGGTAGTGTTTACAATGAGCAGTTCTTC
V: TRBV20-1
D: -
size: many
J: TRBJ2-1

CDR3: CSARNLRQGGRSGYTF
DNA: TGCAGTGCCAGAAACCTTAGACAGGGGGGTAGAAGTGGCTACACCTTC
V: TRBV20-1
D: TRBD1
size: -
J: TRBJ1-2

CDR3: CASLYGQVLAKNIQYF
DNA: TGTGCCAGCTTATATGGGCAGGTCCTAGCCAAAAACATTCAGTACTTC
V: TRBV7-9
D: -
size: -
J: TRBJ2-4

CDR3: CASSPRQDLLNTEAFF
DNA: TGTGCCAGCAGCCCTCGACAGGACCTGCTGAACACTGAAGCTTTCTTT
V: TRBV3-1
D: -
size: many
J: TRBJ1-1

CDR3: CASSARSDHYYNEQFF
DNA: TGTGCCAGCAGCGCGCGGTCGGATCACTACTACAATGAGCAGTTCTTC
V: TRBV9
D: -
size: medium-sized
J: TRBJ2-1

CDR3: CASSFSGGQAANYGYTF
DNA: TGTGCCAGCAGCTTTTCAGGCGGGCAGGCAGCTAACTATGGCTACACCTTC
V: TRBV7-9
D: -
size: many
J: TRBJ1-2

CDR3: CASGSSGGGNEQFF
DNA: TGTGCTAGTGGTTCCAGCGGGGGAGGCAATGAGCAGTTCTTC
V: TRBV12-5
D: TRBD2
size: many
J: TRBJ2-1

CDR3: CASSLSREMDGELFF
DNA: TGTGCCAGCAGTTTATCGCGGGAGATGGACGGGGAGCTGTTTTTT
V: TRBV27
D: TRBD2
size: many
J: TRBJ2-2

CDR3: CSARVLAGGDEQFF
DNA: TGCAGTGCTAGAGTCCTAGCGGGAGGCGATGAGCAGTTCTTC
V: TRBV20-1
D: TRBD2
size: many
J: TRBJ2-1

CDR3: CASRPAGLGGTEAFF
DNA: TGTGCCAGCAGACCAGCAGGGCTGGGGGGCACTGAAGCTTTCTTT
V: TRBV6-5
D: -
size: -
J: TRBJ1-1

CDR3: CASSDRAGGSHNEQFF
DNA: TGTGCCAGCAGTGACCGAGCGGGAGGCTCCCACAATGAGCAGTTCTTC
V: TRBV6-6
D: TRBD2
size: many
J: TRBJ2-1

CDR3: CASSGPGDRYEQYF
DNA: TGCGCCAGCAGTGGGCCCGGGGACCGCTACGAGCAGTACTTC
V: TRBV10-2
D: -
size: many
J: TRBJ2-7

CDR3: CASSPLITEAFF
DNA: TGTGCCAGCAGCCCACTGATCACTGAAGCTTTCTTT
V: TRBV12-3/TRBV12-4
D: -
size: -
J: TRBJ1-1

CDR3: CASSPGPDSPSSSYNEQFF
DNA: TGTGCCAGCAGCCCCGGACCTGATTCCCCATCGAGCTCCTACAATGAGCAGTTCTTC
V: TRBV11-2
D: -
size: many
J: TRBJ2-1

CDR3: CASSDPRAGAGWIYEQYF
DNA: TGCGCCAGCAGTGACCCTAGGGCCGGGGCGGGATGGATCTACGAGCAGTACTTC
V: TRBV10-2
D: -
size: many
J: TRBJ2-7

CDR3: CASQLITGSNQPQHF
DNA: TGTGCCAGCCAGCTCATAACAGGGAGCAATCAGCCCCAGCATTTT
V: TRBV28
D: -
size: many
J: TRBJ1-5

CDR3: CASSYISNQPQHF
DNA: TGTGCCAGCAGTTACATCAGCAATCAGCCCCAGCATTTT
V: TRBV27
D: -
size: many
J: TRBJ1-5